The T cell receptor (beta chain) described here comes from a study of cytomegalovirus exposure and HLA in healthy donors. Study-wide background: Most donors, approximately 82% of around 400 genotyped, fell in the Caucasian-associated ancestry cluster. General study findings and limits: Versus the approximately 700-donor mean, an Asian-associated ancestry cluster reportedly showed fewer N-insertions in a later analysis. A later examination showed that TCR association rates differed by HLA locus, with DRB1 most and HLA-C fewest. TCR beta chains associated with HLA were, in a later analysis, more clonally expanded than equally common others.

The PCR employed 60 Vbeta primers together with 13 Jbeta primers. Clones were sequenced by immunoSEQ multiplex PCR, and TCRdb holds only the in-frame ones, with some missing. This repertoire shows under 200,000 clones, about 80% found once; its top ten account for more than 2%. Notes on this clone: Antigen specificity is unknown.

Germline V CDR1 and CDR2: SGHTA, FQGNSA. Trimming shortened V by 2 bases and J by 4 bases, and 9 bases separated the two germline ends. This CDR3 region has 13 residues. The chain carries TRBV7-2 and TRBJ2-7; D gene uncertain. The receptor was isolated from a man between 60 and 75 years old in good health and CMV-seronegative. Sequencing was done on a sample of PBMCs. CDR3 sequence: CASSLRALYEQYF. The CDR3 nucleotides read TGTGCCAGCAGCTTACGTGCGCTTTACGAGCAGTACTTC.